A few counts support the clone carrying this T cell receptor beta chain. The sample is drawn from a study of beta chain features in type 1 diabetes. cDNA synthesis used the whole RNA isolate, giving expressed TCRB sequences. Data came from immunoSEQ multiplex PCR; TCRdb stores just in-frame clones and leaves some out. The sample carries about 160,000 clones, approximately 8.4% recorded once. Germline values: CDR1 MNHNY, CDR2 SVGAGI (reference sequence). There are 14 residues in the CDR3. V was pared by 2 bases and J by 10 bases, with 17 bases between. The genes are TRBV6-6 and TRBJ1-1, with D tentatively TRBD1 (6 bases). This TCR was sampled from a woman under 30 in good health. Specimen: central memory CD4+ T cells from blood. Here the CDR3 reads CASSYGGRTALAFF. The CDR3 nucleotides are TGTGCCAGCAGTTACGGGGGCAGAACCGCTCTAGCTTTCTTT.